The 30 T cell receptor beta chains presented below share a single source sample, sequenced in a study of CD8 T cells in ankylosing spondylitis. Study-wide results and limits: It appeared that ankylosing spondylitis blood was characterized by a TCR beta motif of seven or eight highly homologous variants.

TCRdb itself ran the 5' RACE reads through MiXCR, one entry per CDR3 protein. The top ten hold around 19% of the sample, which has roughly 670,000 distinct CDR3 sequences, around 19% seen once. These receptors' antigens are unknown. Specimen: blood, either unsorted or a sorted T cell fraction (not recorded which). The receptors here all came from a male donor with ankylosing spondylitis.

The chain is built from TRBV3-1 and TRBJ2-2; D perhaps matches TRBD1 (5 bases). The length of the CDR3 is 16 residues. Germline V gene sequence: CDR1 LGHDT, CDR2 YNNKEL (reference sequence). V lost 0 bases and J lost 1, with 9 bases in between. In nucleotides, the CDR3 is TGTGCCAGCAGCCAAGATTTAGGACAGAACACCGGGGAGCTGTTTTTT. Amino acid sequence: CASSQDLGQNTGELFF.

The genes are TRBV7-9 and TRBJ2-3, with D possibly being TRBD2 (6 bases). V lost 3 bases to trimming and J lost 4 bases, with 17 bases between them. The CDR3 length is 16 residues. Germline loops: CDR1 SEHNR, CDR2 FQNEAQ (reference sequence). For the CDR3, the DNA is TGTGCCAGCAGCTTCGGAGGCGGGATGAGGGCAGATACGCAGTATTTT. This gives the protein CASSFGGGMRADTQYF.

The chain uses TRBV28 and TRBJ1-1, with 9 bases aligning to TRBD1. The CDR3 extends over 14 amino acids. With V trimmed by 5 bases and J by 11 bases, 12 bases remained unmatched. In germline, CDR1 is MDHEN, CDR2 SYDVKM. CDR3 sequence: CASSPTRDRARAFF. The CDR3 DNA follows: TGTGCCAGCAGTCCGACTCGGGACAGGGCCAGGGCTTTCTTT. Full variable domain (rest looked up from reference TRBV28 and TRBJ1-1): DVKVTQSSRYLVKRTGEKVFLECVQDMDHENMFWYRQDPGLGLRLIYFSYDVKMKEKGDIPEGYSVSREKKERFSLILESASTNQTSMYLCASSPTRDRARAFFGQGTRLTVV.

This chain joins TRBV2 and TRBJ2-1; possibly TRBD2 for D (6 bases). The V end lost 3 bases, the J end lost 2 bases, and 14 bases lay between the germline ends. CDR1 and CDR2 (germline): SNHLY, FYNNEI. The length of the CDR3 is 16 residues. CDR3 DNA sequence: TGTGCCAGCAGTGATCGTCCTAGCGACACCTACAATGAGCAGTTCTTC. This codes for CASSDRPSDTYNEQFF. Filled out from reference TRBV2 and TRBJ2-1, the complete variable domain reads EPEVTQTPSHQVTQMGQEVILRCVPISNHLYFYWYRQILGQKVEFLVSFYNNEISEKSEIFDDQFSVERPDGSNFTLKIRSTKLEDSAMYFCASSDRPSDTYNEQFFGPGTRLTVL.

This clonotype came up a few times. The rearrangement joins TRBV5-1 to TRBJ2-5; D is perhaps TRBD2 (5 bases). CDR1 is SGHRS, CDR2 YFSETQ, per germline. V was cut by 4 bases and J by 0 bases, with 10 bases left in between. This CDR3 comprises 14 residues. CDR3 DNA sequence: TGCGCCAGCAGCCCTGGACTCCACCAAGAGACCCAGTACTTC. Translated: CASSPGLHQETQYF.

The chain links TRBV12-3 or TRBV12-4 to TRBJ2-1, with D maybe TRBD2 (6 bases). The germline V and J ends were trimmed by 1 base and 6 bases, with 10 bases remaining between them. The CDR3 is 14 amino acids. The CDR3 DNA reads as TGTGCCAGCAGTTTAGGAAATAGCGGCAATGAGCAGTTCTTC. It encodes CASSLGNSGNEQFF.

This chain uses TRBV4-3 with TRBJ2-1; 7 nucleotides line up with TRBD2. The CDR3 extends over 15 amino acids. CDR1 LGHNA and CDR2 YSLEER come from the germline V gene. V shed 6 bases and J 5 bases; nucleotides not matched to a gene: 10. The CDR3 loop reads CASSFTALANNEQFF. The CDR3 region has the DNA TGCGCCAGCAGTTTTACCGCACTAGCGAACAATGAGCAGTTCTTC.

CDR3 sequence reads: CASFSRPALNTEAFF. As DNA, the CDR3 is TGTGCCAGCTTCAGCAGGCCCGCATTGAACACTGAAGCTTTCTTT. The rearrangement links TRBV18 to TRBJ1-1, with D unresolved. CDR3 length equals 15 residues. Between the trimmed V and J ends, which lost 7 bases and 0 bases, there was a span of 15 bases. The germline gives CDR1 KGHSH, CDR2 LQKENI.

The rearrangement joins TRBV25-1 to TRBJ2-2, with D maybe TRBD1 (6 bases). The CDR3 length is 15 residues. Looked up from germline, CDR1 is MGHDK and CDR2 is SYGVNS. Trimming took off 1 base at V and 6 bases at J, with 12 bases between the two ends. CDR3 residues: CASSEWAGVAGELFF. The CDR3 DNA follows: TGTGCCAGCAGTGAATGGGCAGGGGTGGCCGGGGAGCTGTTTTTT.

This clonotype has a single count. CDR3 sequence: CASSPTGPNTEAFF. The DNA of the CDR3 is TGTGCCAGCTCACCGACAGGACCGAACACTGAAGCTTTCTTT. V and J are TRBV6-1 and TRBJ1-1; D possibly corresponds to TRBD1 (6 bases). Trimming left V 8 bases short and J 1 base short, with 14 bases between. The V gene's germline CDR1 is MNHNS and CDR2 SASEGT. The CDR3 covers 14 residues.

CDR3: CASGSTLPLPGDEQFF. In DNA form, the CDR3 reads TGTGCCAGCGGATCCACACTCCCTCTACCCGGCGATGAGCAGTTCTTC. This chain links TRBV27 with TRBJ2-1; no definite D call. Trimming left V 8 bases short and J 8 bases short, with 25 bases between. This CDR3 has 16 amino acids. CDR1 is MNHEY, CDR2 SMNVEV, per germline (reference sequence).

The sample holds one count of this clonotype. V usage is TRBV6-5 and J usage is TRBJ2-5; D possibly uses TRBD1 or TRBD2 (6 bases each). The CDR3 loop spans 16 amino acids. Germline V gives CDR1 MNHEY, CDR2 SVGAGI. V lost 0 bases to trimming and J lost 4 bases, with 15 bases between them. CDR3 in amino acids: CASSYSGAGTRETQYF. CDR3 sequence (DNA): TGTGCCAGCAGTTACTCGGGGGCAGGGACTCGAGAGACCCAGTACTTC.

This chain uses TRBV5-6 with TRBJ2-7, with 8 bases matching TRBD2. Germline V lookup: CDR1 SGHDT, CDR2 YYEEEE. Germline trimming cut 4 bases from V and 2 bases from J; bases unmatched to any gene: 5. This CDR3 spans 14 amino acids. In DNA, the CDR3 is TGTGCCAGCAGCGTACTAGCGGAGACCTACGAGCAGTACTTC. Translating gives CASSVLAETYEQYF.

The chain links TRBV11-2 to TRBJ2-7; D not resolved. Trimming took 1 base from V and 0 from J, leaving 7 bases between them. The germline V gene has CDR1 SGHAT and CDR2 FQNNGV. This CDR3 region has 14 residues. The CDR3 is CASSLGVISYEQYF. In DNA form, the CDR3 reads TGTGCCAGCAGCTTAGGAGTCATCTCCTACGAGCAGTACTTC.

The V call is TRBV20-1, the J call TRBJ2-3, with D unclear. There are 13 residues in the CDR3. Per germline, CDR1 DFQATT and CDR2 SNEGSKA (reference sequence). Between the trimmed V and J ends, which lost 3 bases and 3 bases, there was a span of 10 bases. CDR3 nucleotide sequence: TGCAGTGCTAGTGACGGTCCGACAGATACGCAGTATTTT. Amino acid sequence: CSASDGPTDTQYF.

This clonotype was found a few times. This sequence joins TRBV5-1 and TRBJ2-1; 9 bases fit TRBD2. The junction had 10 bases not matched to a gene; V was cut back by 1 base and J by 8 bases. CDR1 and CDR2 (germline): SGHRS, YFSETQ. This CDR3 is 16 amino acids long. The DNA of the CDR3 is TGCGCCAGCAGCTTGTCCCCAGCGGGGGGCCGCGATGAGCAGTTCTTC. Translated: CASSLSPAGGRDEQFF.

This clonotype was counted between two and nine times. This sequence joins TRBV10-3 and TRBJ2-1; the D gene is possibly TRBD2 (5 bases). Germline V gives CDR1 ENHRY, CDR2 SYGVKD. This CDR3 region has 12 residues. V shed 4 bases and J shed 7 bases, with 8 bases lying between them. This CDR3 is CAISGRGNEQFF. The CDR3 DNA is TGTGCCATCAGTGGTCGAGGGAATGAGCAGTTCTTC.

The sample holds a few counts of this clonotype. This chain links TRBV2 with TRBJ1-5, with D hard to call. The CDR3 is 12 residues long. The V end lost 4 bases, the J end lost 9 bases, and 10 bases lay between the germline ends. From germline, CDR1 is SNHLY and CDR2 FYNNEI. CDR3 bases: TGTGCCAGCAGTGTTGAGAGGCGGCCCCAGCATTTT. It codes for CASSVERRPQHF.

This clonotype was counted many times. The genes are TRBV29-1 and TRBJ1-1; no definite D call. V lost 5 bases and J lost 4, with 11 bases in between. The CDR3 is 12 residues long. Germline V lookup: CDR1 SQVTM, CDR2 ANQGSEA. The CDR3 DNA is TGCAGCGTTAGGGCTATAGGCACTGAAGCTTTCTTT. Translated, it gives CSVRAIGTEAFF. Full variable domain (missing parts from reference TRBV29-1 and TRBJ1-1): SAVISQKPSRDICQRGTSLTIQCQVDSQVTMMFWYRQQPGQSLTLIATANQGSEATYESGFVIDKFPISRPNLTFSTLTVSNMSPEDSSIYLCSVRAIGTEAFFGQGTRLTVV.

The gene calls are TRBV3-1 and TRBJ2-1; the D gene could be TRBD1 or TRBD2 (5 bases each). There are 15 residues in the CDR3. Per germline, CDR1 LGHDT and CDR2 YNNKEL (reference sequence). The germline V and J ends were trimmed by 3 bases and 0 bases, with 9 bases remaining between them. CDR3 nucleotides: TGTGCCAGCAGCCAGGGGACCGCCTCCTACAATGAGCAGTTCTTC. This sequence encodes CASSQGTASYNEQFF.

The sample holds a few counts of this clonotype. V and J are TRBV28 and TRBJ1-1, with TRBD1 identical over 9 bases. With V trimmed by 4 bases and J by 3 bases, 6 bases remained unmatched. From germline, CDR1 is MDHEN and CDR2 SYDVKM. The CDR3 loop spans 15 amino acids. The CDR3, as DNA: TGTGCCAGCAGTTCCCCGACAGGGGGACACACTGAAGCTTTCTTT. This encodes CASSSPTGGHTEAFF.

This chain connects TRBV7-9 to TRBJ2-7; D perhaps matches TRBD2 (6 bases). Trimming removed 1 base at V and 1 base at J, with 11 bases between. CDR1 is SEHNR and CDR2 is FQNEAQ in the germline V gene (reference sequence). The CDR3 spans 15 residues. CDR3 bases: TGTGCCAGCAGCTTAGGCCGGGAGAGATCCTACGAGCAGTACTTC. Translation gives CASSLGRERSYEQYF.

This clonotype has a handful of counts. Germline and junction disagree at one end, which may indicate a read error. This chain joins TRBV13 and TRBJ2-4; D may be TRBD1 or TRBD2 (5 bases each). This CDR3 is built from 15 residues. CDR1 is PRHDT, CDR2 FYEKMQ, per germline (reference sequence). The CDR3 nucleotides are TGTGCCAGCAGCCTAGGGGAGCTAGCCAAAAACATTCAGTACTTC. Its translation is CASSLGELAKNIQYF.

This clonotype was counted a few times. V and J are TRBV7-8 and TRBJ2-1; D is possibly TRBD1 or TRBD2 (5 bases each). The germline V gene encodes CDR1 SGHVS and CDR2 FQNEAQ. V lost 8 bases and J lost 2, with 13 bases in between. The CDR3 length is 14 residues. CDR3 sequence reads: CASSGPSPYNEQFF. The CDR3 DNA reads as TGTGCCAGCTCGGGACCATCACCCTACAATGAGCAGTTCTTC.

The chain links TRBV28 to TRBJ1-3; D remains unclear. The CDR3 loop spans 16 amino acids. Germline-derived CDR1 and CDR2 are MDHEN and SYDVKM. Deletions cut 7 bases from V and 3 bases from J, with 19 bases between. This CDR3 is CASTSSGQYGGNTIYF. The CDR3, as DNA: TGTGCCAGCACCTCCTCGGGTCAGTACGGTGGAAACACCATATATTTT.

Only a few counts were recorded for this clonotype. The chain uses TRBV4-2 and TRBJ2-3; TRBD2 aligns across 8 bases. The CDR3 is 17 amino acids. The germline V gene encodes CDR1 LGHNA and CDR2 YNFKEQ. Losses at the gene ends were 1 base for V and 4 bases for J; bases not matched to a gene: 10. For the CDR3, the DNA is TGTGCCAGCAGCCAAGGGCGTGACGGGAGGGCCTCAGATACGCAGTATTTT. This sequence encodes CASSQGRDGRASDTQYF.

This clonotype showed up just a few times. The chain recombines TRBV7-8 with TRBJ2-3; no clear D. V was shortened by 5 bases and J by 5 bases, with 8 bases between the two germline ends. This CDR3 contains 12 residues. Germline loops: CDR1 SGHVS, CDR2 FQNEAQ. The CDR3 sequence is CASSAPLDTQYF. CDR3 nucleotides: TGTGCCAGCAGCGCCCCGTTAGATACGCAGTATTTT.

This clonotype was seen a few times. Here the CDR3 reads CASSIGGQGSYEQYF. Here the CDR3 DNA reads TGTGCCAGCAGTATTGGGGGACAGGGTTCCTACGAGCAGTACTTC. The chain is built from TRBV28 and TRBJ2-7; 9 bases line up with TRBD1. Germline-derived CDR1 and CDR2 are MDHEN and SYDVKM. V was pared by 5 bases and J by 1 base, with 6 bases of the junction left unmatched. There are 15 residues in the CDR3.

This clonotype was seen more than once but under ten times. The gene calls are TRBV9 and TRBJ1-6; D not resolved. The CDR3 totals 13 residues. Germline CDR1 is SGDLS and CDR2 is YYNGEE. Deletions cut 4 bases from V and 13 bases from J, with 15 bases between. The CDR3 here is CASSLTVQTPLHF. The CDR3 bases are TGTGCCAGCAGCTTAACGGTCCAAACCCCCCTCCACTTT.

This clonotype was detected only a few times. V usage is TRBV5-1 and J usage is TRBJ2-1; TRBD1 aligns across 9 bases. Germline values: CDR1 SGHRS, CDR2 YFSETQ. The CDR3 sequence is 14 residues long. Unmatched junction bases numbered 4, after V lost 4 bases and J lost 5 bases. The CDR3 loop reads CASSNRGLHNEQFF. In nucleotides, the CDR3 is TGCGCCAGCAGCAACAGGGGGCTCCACAATGAGCAGTTCTTC.